Each of the 10 T cell receptor beta chains below was sequenced from the same sample in a study of sequential checkpoint blockade in melanoma (dated by TCRdb to about 2019). In light of the paper, this sample's treatment or condition label describes: randomized to nivolumab then ipilimumab (arm A) or the reverse (arm B). The receptor library was made with the immunoSEQ multiplex PCR assay. This immuneACCESS table, as held by TCRdb, lists in-frame sequences with V and J called but not all clones. Of the missing ones, under half trace to an unresolved V gene in checked studies; the others have no known cause. The sample data list under 6,500 clones, and 25% to 30% of these were observed just once. 20% to 25% of the sample rests with the top ten. Sequences were derived from tumor tissue (inferred from file names), sampled from a patient given nivolumab and ipilimumab in sequence. Source of these receptors: a human donor with melanoma.

This clone was detected a few times. This rearrangement joins TRBV11-3 to TRBJ2-7; D gene ambiguous. The CDR3 length is 14 residues. The V gene lost 5 bases and the J gene lost 4 bases, with 15 bases spanning the gap. Germline lookup yields CDR1 SGHNT and CDR2 YENEEA. CDR3 loop: CASSPQFSGYEQYF. CDR3 sequence (DNA): TGTGCCAGCAGCCCTCAGTTCAGTGGGTACGAGCAGTACTTC.

This clone has a count of ten or more. The J gene is TRBJ2-2, the V gene TRBV7-6, with 10 positions matching TRBD2. Germline assignment: CDR1 SGHVS and CDR2 FNYEAQ. With V trimmed by 5 bases and J by 0 bases, 3 bases remained unmatched. The CDR3 is 16 amino acids. CDR3 coding DNA: TGTGCCAGCAGCGGGGGACTAGCGTCGAACACCGGGGAGCTGTTTTTT. It specifies CASSGGLASNTGELFF.

The chain combines TRBV19 with TRBJ2-5, with D possibly being TRBD1 (6 bases). The V end lost 1 base, the J end lost 5 bases, and 11 bases lay between the germline ends. Germline CDR1 is LNHDA and CDR2 is SQIVND (reference sequence). The CDR3 totals 14 residues. CDR3 DNA: TGTGCCAGTAGTATAGGAACAGGGTTGGAGACCCAGTACTTC. It translates to CASSIGTGLETQYF.

By its share, this clone is medium-sized. The V call is TRBV11-3, the J call TRBJ1-2; no clear D. The length of the CDR3 is 15 residues. Deletions cut 2 bases from V and 1 base from J, with 11 bases between. Germline CDR1 and CDR2: SGHNT and YENEEA. CDR3 sequence: CASSLLAANNYGYTF. CDR3 sequence (DNA): TGTGCCAGCAGCTTATTGGCGGCGAATAACTATGGCTACACCTTC.

The V call is TRBV11-3, the J call TRBJ2-4, with D perhaps matching TRBD1 or TRBD2 (5 bases each). V lost 4 bases and J lost 7, with 17 bases in between. The CDR3 extends over 15 amino acids. CDR1 is SGHNT, CDR2 YENEEA, per germline. CDR3 in DNA: TGTGCCAGCAGCTCAGATGGCCTAGAGGGGAACATTCAGTACTTC. Amino acids: CASSSDGLEGNIQYF.

The V call is TRBV25-1, the J call TRBJ1-1; TRBD1 might be the D (5 bases). V dropped 4 bases and J dropped 1 base, with 10 bases sitting between them. The germline V gene encodes CDR1 MGHDK and CDR2 SYGVNS. This CDR3 has 14 amino acids. CDR3 DNA: TGTGCCAGCAGTGGGGGGGGGAGGAACACTGAAGCTTTCTTT. Translating gives CASSGGGRNTEAFF.

The chain has TRBV19 and TRBJ2-7, with TRBD1 matching over 7 bases. Germline CDR1 is LNHDA and CDR2 is SQIVND (reference sequence). The CDR3 spans 13 residues. The V gene end was trimmed by 7 bases and the J gene end by 3 bases; junction bases not matched to a gene: 6. CDR3 sequence: CASTGTADYEQYF. In nucleotides, the CDR3 is TGTGCCAGTACCGGGACAGCGGACTACGAGCAGTACTTC.

This clone was seen a handful of times. The chain recombines TRBV6-1 with TRBJ2-5, with 8 bases fitting TRBD1. The junction had 13 bases not matched to a gene; V was cut back by 0 bases and J by 4 bases. There are 18 residues in the CDR3. CDR1 and CDR2 from the germline V gene are MNHNS and SASEGT. CDR3 protein: CASSEARTGQVRTETQYF. CDR3 DNA sequence: TGTGCCAGCAGTGAAGCTAGGACAGGGCAAGTTCGGACAGAGACCCAGTACTTC.

In its sample, this clone is medium-sized. This chain uses TRBV6-8 with TRBJ2-6; D ambiguous. CDR3 length: 14 residues. Germline CDR1 and CDR2: MNHGY and SAAAGT. Trimming left V 7 bases short and J 3 bases short, with 10 bases between. The CDR3 DNA follows: TGTGCCAGCAATAGACCCTTTGGGGCCAACGTCCTGACTTTC. Protein product: CASNRPFGANVLTF.

The chain carries TRBV19 and TRBJ1-1; 12 nucleotides align to TRBD1. The germline CDR1 and CDR2 sequences are LNHDA and SQIVND (reference sequence). The ends lost 0 bases at V and 0 bases at J; junction bases unmatched: 5. The CDR3 is 18 amino acids. CDR3 nucleotides: TGTGCCAGTAGTATAGAGGGGACAGGGGGCGGAATGAACACTGAAGCTTTCTTT. As protein: CASSIEGTGGGMNTEAFF.